This T cell receptor beta chain was identified in a study of T-cell reconstitution after alpha-beta-depleted transplantation in children. Findings and caveats of the study: One year post-transplant, T-cell counts and diversity were largely derived from T cells produced anew. High day-60 TCRbeta diversity in some patients came from surviving recipient T cells and thymic progenitors. Several hundred expanded graft clones reportedly were the source of alpha-beta T cells about two months after transplant.

Construction of the TCRbeta library involved unique molecular identifiers. TCRdb itself ran the PCR reads through MiXCR, one entry per CDR3 protein. The sample holds approximately 50,000 distinct CDR3 sequences, around 5.9% seen once. This clonotype appeared many times. Its target is not known. This CDR3 is 14 amino acids long. Per the germline V gene, CDR1 is MDHEN and CDR2 is SYDVKM. V dropped 6 bases and J dropped 3; count of bases not matched to a gene: 5. The gene calls are TRBV28 and TRBJ1-2, with 9 bases identical to TRBD1. The sequence was obtained from a female patient between 2 and 15 years old who had a stem cell transplant for aplastic anemia, so the T cells may come from the graft donor. Here the sequenced sample was PBMCs, mostly from graft donor cells, taken 60 days after TCRalphabeta/CD19-depleted stem cell transplant. The CDR3 sequence is CASRGQGYDYGYTF. DNA for the CDR3: TGTGCCAGCAGAGGACAGGGGTACGACTATGGCTACACCTTC.